This T cell receptor (beta chain) was documented in a study of T cell responses to AZD1222 COVID-19 vaccine. Findings of the study overall: Sampled repertoires all dated from after the peak T cell response.

As for this clone: The antigen is not known.

Data came from immunoSEQ multiplex PCR; TCRdb stores just in-frame clones and leaves some out. The data show about 150,000 clones, roughly nine tenths seen once. The CDR3 contains 18 residues. The ends were cut back, 2 bases at V and 4 bases at J, with 24 bases in the middle. CDR1 is SGHDN and CDR2 is FVKESK in the germline V gene. This chain links TRBV14 with TRBJ2-7; D may match TRBD1 or TRBD2 (5 bases each). The receptor was derived from an adult in good health. This specimen consisted of peripheral blood, obtained on day 0 of MenACWY control vaccination. This chain's CDR3 is CASSQIPFGATDVYEQYF. The CDR3 DNA reads as TGTGCCAGCAGCCAAATTCCGTTCGGGGCAACTGATGTATACGAGCAGTACTTC.